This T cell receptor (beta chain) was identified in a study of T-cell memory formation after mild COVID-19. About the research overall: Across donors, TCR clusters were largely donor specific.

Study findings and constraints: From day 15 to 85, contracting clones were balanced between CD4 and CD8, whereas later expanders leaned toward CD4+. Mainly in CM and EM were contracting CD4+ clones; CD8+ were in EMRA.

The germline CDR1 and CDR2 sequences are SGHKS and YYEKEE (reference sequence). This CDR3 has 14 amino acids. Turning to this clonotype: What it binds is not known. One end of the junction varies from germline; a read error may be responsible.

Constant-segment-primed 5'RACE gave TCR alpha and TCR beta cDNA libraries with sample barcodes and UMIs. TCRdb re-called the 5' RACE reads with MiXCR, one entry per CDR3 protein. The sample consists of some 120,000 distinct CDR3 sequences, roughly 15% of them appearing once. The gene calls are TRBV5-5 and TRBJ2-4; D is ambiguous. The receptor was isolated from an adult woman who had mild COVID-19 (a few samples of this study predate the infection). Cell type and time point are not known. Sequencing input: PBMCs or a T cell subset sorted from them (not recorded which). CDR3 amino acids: CASTLDVAKNIQYF. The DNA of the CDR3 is TGTGCCAGCACCTTGGACGTAGCCAAAAACATTCAGTACTTC. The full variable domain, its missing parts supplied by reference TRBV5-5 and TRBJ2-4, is DAGVTQSPTHLIKTRGQQVTLRCSPISGHKSVSWYQQVLGQGPQFIFQYYEKEERGRGNFPDRFSARQFPNYSSELNVNALLLGDSALYLCASTLDVAKNIQYFGAGTRLSVL.